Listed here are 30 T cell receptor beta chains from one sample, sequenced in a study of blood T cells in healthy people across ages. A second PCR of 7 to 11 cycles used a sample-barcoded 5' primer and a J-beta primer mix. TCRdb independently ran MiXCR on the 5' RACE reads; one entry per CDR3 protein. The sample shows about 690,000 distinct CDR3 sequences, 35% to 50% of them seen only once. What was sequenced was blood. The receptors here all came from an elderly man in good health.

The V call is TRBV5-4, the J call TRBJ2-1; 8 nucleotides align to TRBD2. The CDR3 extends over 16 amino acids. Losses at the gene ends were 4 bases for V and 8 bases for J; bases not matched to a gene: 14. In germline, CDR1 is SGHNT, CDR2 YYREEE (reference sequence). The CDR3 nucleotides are TGTGCCAGCAGCATCCGGGATGCGGGGGGAGCCCATGAGCAGTTCTTC. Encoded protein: CASSIRDAGGAHEQFF.

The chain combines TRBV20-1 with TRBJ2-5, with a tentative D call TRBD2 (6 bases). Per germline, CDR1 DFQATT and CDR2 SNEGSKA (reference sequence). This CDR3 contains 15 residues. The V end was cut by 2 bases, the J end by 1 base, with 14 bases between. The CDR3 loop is CSARRDGTFQETQYF. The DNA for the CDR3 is TGCAGTGCTAGAAGAGATGGGACTTTCCAAGAGACCCAGTACTTC.

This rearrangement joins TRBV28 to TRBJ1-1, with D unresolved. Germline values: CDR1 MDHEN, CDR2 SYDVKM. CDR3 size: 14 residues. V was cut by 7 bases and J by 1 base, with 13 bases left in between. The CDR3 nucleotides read TGTGCCAGCAAAGTCGGAGACACGAACACTGAAGCTTTCTTT. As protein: CASKVGDTNTEAFF.

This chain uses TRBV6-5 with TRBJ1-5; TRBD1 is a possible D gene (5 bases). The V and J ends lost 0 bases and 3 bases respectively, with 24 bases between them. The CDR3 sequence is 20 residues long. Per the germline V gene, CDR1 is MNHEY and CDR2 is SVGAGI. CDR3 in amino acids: CASSYSNFVFGSDNNQPQHF. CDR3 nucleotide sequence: TGTGCCAGCAGTTACTCTAATTTTGTATTCGGATCGGACAACAATCAGCCCCAGCATTTT.

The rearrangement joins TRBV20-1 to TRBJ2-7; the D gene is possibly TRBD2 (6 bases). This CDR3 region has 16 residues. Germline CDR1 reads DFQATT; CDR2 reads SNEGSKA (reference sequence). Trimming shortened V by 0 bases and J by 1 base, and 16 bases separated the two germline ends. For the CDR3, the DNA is TGCAGTGCTAGAGATGATCTGGCTAGCGAGTCCTACGAGCAGTACTTC. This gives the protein CSARDDLASESYEQYF.

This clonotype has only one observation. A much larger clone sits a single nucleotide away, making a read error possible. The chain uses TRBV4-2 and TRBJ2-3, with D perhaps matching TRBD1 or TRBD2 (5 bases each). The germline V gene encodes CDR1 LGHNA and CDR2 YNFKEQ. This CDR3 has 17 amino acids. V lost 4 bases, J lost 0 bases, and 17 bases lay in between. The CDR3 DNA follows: TGTGCCAGCAGCCGAGGAGGCTGGGGCGGGAGCACAGATACGCAGTATTTT. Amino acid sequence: CASSRGGWGGSTDTQYF.

CDR3 sequence reads: CASRAPFSGGPGEQFF. The CDR3 nucleotides read TGCGCCAGCAGGGCCCCTTTTAGCGGGGGTCCCGGTGAGCAGTTCTTC. This chain links TRBV5-1 with TRBJ2-1; 9 nucleotides line up with TRBD2. Germline CDR1 is SGHRS and CDR2 is YFSETQ. This CDR3 is built from 16 residues. J lost 9 bases, V lost 5 bases, and 15 bases had no gene match.

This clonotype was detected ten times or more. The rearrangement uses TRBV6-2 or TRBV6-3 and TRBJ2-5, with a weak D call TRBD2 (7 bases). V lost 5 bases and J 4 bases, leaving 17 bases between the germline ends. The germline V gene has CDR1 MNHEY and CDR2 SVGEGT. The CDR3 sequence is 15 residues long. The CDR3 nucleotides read TGTGCCAGCAGTAAGAGCGGGACAAACGGAGAGACCCAGTACTTC. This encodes CASSKSGTNGETQYF.

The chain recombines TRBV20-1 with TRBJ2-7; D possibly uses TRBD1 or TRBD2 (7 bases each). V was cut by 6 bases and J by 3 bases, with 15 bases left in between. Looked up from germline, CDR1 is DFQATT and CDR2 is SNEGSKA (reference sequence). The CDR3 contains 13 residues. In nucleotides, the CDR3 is TGCAGTGCCCCCAGGGGGGGCCTCTACGAGCAGTACTTC. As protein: CSAPRGGLYEQYF.

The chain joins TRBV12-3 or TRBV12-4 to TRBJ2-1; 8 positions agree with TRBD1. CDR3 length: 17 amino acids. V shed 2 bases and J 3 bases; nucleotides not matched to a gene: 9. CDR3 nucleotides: TGTGCCAGCAGTTTAACCAGACAGGGGTCCTACTACAATGAGCAGTTCTTC. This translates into CASSLTRQGSYYNEQFF.

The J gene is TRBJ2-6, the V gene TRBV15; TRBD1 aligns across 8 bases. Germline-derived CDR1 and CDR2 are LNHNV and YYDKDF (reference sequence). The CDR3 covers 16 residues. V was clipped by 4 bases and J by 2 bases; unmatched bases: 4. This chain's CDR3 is CATSTDRGAGANVLTF. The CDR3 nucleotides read TGTGCCACCAGCACCGACAGGGGCGCTGGGGCCAACGTCCTGACTTTC.

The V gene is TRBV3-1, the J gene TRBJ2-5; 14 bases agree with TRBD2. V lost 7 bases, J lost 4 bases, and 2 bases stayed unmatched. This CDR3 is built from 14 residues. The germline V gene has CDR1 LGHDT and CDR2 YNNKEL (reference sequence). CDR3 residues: CASMGTSGGETQYF. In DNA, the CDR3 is TGTGCCAGCATGGGGACTAGCGGGGGAGAGACCCAGTACTTC.

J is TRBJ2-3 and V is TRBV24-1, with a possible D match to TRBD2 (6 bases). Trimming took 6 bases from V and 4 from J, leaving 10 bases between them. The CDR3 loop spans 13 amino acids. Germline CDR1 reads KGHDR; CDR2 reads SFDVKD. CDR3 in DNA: TGTGCCACCAGTCGAGCGGGCCCAGATACGCAGTATTTT. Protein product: CATSRAGPDTQYF.

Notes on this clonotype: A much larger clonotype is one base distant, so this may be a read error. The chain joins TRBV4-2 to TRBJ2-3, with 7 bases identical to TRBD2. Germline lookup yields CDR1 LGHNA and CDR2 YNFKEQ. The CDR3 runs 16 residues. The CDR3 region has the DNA TGTGCCAGCAGCCCACAGGCGGGAGTAAGAACAGATACGCGGTATTTT. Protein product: CASSPQAGVRTDTRYF.

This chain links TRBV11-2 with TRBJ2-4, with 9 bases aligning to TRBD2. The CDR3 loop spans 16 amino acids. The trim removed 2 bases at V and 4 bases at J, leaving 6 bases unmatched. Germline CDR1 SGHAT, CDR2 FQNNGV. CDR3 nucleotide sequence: TGTGCCAGCAGCTTACTGCGGGGGGGCACGAAAAACATTCAGTACTTC. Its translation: CASSLLRGGTKNIQYF. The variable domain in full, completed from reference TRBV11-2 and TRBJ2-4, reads EAGVAQSPRYKIIEKRQSVAFWCNPISGHATLYWYQQILGQGPKLLIQFQNNGVVDDSQLPKDRFSAERLKGVDSTLKIQPAKLEDSAVYLCASSLLRGGTKNIQYFGAGTRLSVL.

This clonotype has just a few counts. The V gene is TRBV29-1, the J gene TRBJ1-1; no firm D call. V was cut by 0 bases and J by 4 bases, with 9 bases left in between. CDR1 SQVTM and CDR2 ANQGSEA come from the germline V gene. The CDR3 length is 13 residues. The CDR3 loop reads CSVEDPPGTEAFF. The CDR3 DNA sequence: TGCAGCGTTGAAGATCCCCCGGGCACTGAAGCTTTCTTT.

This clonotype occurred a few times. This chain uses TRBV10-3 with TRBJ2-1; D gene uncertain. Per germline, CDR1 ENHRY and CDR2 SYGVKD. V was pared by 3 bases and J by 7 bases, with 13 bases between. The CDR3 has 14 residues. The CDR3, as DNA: TGTGCCATCAGTGATCTTGGGTCTCGGAATGAGCAGTTCTTC. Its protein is CAISDLGSRNEQFF.

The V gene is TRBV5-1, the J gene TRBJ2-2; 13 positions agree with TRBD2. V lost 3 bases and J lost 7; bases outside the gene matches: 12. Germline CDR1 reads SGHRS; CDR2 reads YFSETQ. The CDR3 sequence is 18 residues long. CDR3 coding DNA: TGCGCCAGCAGCTCAGATGCCGGGACTAGCGGGGCGGACGGGGAGCTGTTTTTT. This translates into CASSSDAGTSGADGELFF. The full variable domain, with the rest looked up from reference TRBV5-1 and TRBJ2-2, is KAGVTQTPRYLIKTRGQQVTLSCSPISGHRSVSWYQQTPGQGLQFLFEYFSETQRNKGNFPGRFSGRQFSNSRSEMNVSTLELGDSALYLCASSSDAGTSGADGELFFGEGSRLTVL.

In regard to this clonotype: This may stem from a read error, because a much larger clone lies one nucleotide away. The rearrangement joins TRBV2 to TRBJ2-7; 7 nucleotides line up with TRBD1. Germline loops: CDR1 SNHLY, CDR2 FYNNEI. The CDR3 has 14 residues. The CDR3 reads CAGSGTANFYEQYF. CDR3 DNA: TGTGCCGGCAGTGGGACAGCAAATTTCTACGAGCAGTACTTC.

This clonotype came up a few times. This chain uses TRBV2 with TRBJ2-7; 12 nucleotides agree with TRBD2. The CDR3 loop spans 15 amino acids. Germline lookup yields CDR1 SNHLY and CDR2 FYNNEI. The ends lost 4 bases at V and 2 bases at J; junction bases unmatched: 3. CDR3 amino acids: CASSGLAGAPYEQYF. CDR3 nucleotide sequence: TGTGCCAGCAGTGGACTAGCGGGGGCCCCCTACGAGCAGTACTTC.

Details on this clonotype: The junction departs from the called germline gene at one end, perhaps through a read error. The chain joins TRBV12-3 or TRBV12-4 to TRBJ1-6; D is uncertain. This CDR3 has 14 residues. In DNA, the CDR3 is TGTGCCGGCAGCCTAGGCTCCATAGATTCACCCCTCCACTTT. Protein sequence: CAGSLGSIDSPLHF.

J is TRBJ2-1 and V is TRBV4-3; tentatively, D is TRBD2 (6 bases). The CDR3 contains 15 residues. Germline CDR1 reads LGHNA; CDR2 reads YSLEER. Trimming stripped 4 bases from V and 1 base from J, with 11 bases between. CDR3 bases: TGCGCCAGCAGCCCGGGGGACCTTTCCTACAATGAGCAGTTCTTC. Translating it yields CASSPGDLSYNEQFF.

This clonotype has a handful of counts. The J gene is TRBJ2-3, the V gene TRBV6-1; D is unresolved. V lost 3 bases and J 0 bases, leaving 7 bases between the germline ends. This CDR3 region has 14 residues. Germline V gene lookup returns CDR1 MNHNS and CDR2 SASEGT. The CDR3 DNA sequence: TGTGCCAGCAGTGATGGGGTTAGCACAGATACGCAGTATTTT. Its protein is CASSDGVSTDTQYF.

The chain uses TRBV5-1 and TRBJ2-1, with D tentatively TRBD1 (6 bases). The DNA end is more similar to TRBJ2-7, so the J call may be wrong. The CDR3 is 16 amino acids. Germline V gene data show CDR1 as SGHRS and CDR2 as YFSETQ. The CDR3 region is CASSLVVQGSYNEQYF. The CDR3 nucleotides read TGCGCCAGCAGCTTGGTCGTACAGGGTTCCTACAATGAGCAGTACTTC.

The CDR3 coding sequence is TGTGCCAGCAGTGCCCCGGGACAGGGTTTAACGGCCCTCCACTTT. Translated: CASSAPGQGLTALHF. The V gene is TRBV25-1, the J gene TRBJ1-6; 9 nucleotides agree with TRBD1. CDR3 size: 15 residues. Germline loops: CDR1 MGHDK, CDR2 SYGVNS. The V and J ends lost 4 bases and 14 bases, in that order; junction bases with no gene match: 12.

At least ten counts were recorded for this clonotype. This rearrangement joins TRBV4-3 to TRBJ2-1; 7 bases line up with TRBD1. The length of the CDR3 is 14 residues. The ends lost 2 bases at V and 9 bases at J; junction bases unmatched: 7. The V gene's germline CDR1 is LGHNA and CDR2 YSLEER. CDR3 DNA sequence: TGCGCCAGCAGCCAACTCCGGGACAGTATTGAGCAGTTCTTC. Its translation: CASSQLRDSIEQFF.

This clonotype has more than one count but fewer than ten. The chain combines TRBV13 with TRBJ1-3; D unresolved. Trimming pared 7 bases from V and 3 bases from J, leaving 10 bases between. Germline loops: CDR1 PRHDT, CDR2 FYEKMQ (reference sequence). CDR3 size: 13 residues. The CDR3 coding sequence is TGTGCCAGCACCCGCGGTCTTGGAAACACCATATATTTT. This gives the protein CASTRGLGNTIYF. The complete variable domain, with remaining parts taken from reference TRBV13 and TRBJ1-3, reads AAGVIQSPRHLIKEKRETATLKCYPIPRHDTVYWYQQGPGQDPQFLISFYEKMQSDKGSIPDRFSAQQFSDYHSELNMSSLELGDSALYFCASTRGLGNTIYFGEGSWLTVV.

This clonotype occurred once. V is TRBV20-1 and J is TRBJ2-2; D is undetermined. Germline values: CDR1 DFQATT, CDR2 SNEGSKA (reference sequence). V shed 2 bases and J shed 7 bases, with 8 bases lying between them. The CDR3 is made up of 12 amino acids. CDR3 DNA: TGCAGTGCTAGACGAATCATCGGGGAGCTGTTTTTT. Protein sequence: CSARRIIGELFF.

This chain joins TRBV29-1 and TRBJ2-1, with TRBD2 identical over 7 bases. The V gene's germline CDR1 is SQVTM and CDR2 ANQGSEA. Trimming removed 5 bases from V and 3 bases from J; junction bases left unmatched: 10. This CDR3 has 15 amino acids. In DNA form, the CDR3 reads TGCAGCGTTCAACGCCGGGACTACCACTACAATGAGCAGTTCTTC. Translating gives CSVQRRDYHYNEQFF.

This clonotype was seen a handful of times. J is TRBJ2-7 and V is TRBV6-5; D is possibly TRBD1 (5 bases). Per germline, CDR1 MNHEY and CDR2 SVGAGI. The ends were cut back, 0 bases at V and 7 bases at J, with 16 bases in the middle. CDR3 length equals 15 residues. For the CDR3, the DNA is TGTGCCAGCAGTTACTCCGCAGGGTCTGCCGTGGAGCAGTACTTC. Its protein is CASSYSAGSAVEQYF.